The clone carrying this TCR beta chain was observed a handful of times. Its target is not known. Germline V gives CDR1 LNHDA, CDR2 SQIVND (reference sequence). Trimming shortened V by 7 bases and J by 1 base, and 7 bases separated the two germline ends. This CDR3 has 12 residues. This entry is derived from a study of post-analysis software for immune sequencing data. The overall study: Relapsing-remitting, secondary progressive and progressive-relapsing forms of multiple sclerosis all featured among disease courses. Study-wide findings and caveats: The study found TRBV5-6, TRBV5-1 and TRBV20-1 among 5 or 6 TRBV segments more frequent in patients than controls. Multiple sclerosis patients had significantly lower normalized Chao1 diversity than controls. F-measure co-clustering was strong for batch-matched samples.

Unique molecular identifiers tagged the TCR beta cDNA libraries. T cells, roughly 0.95 to 10 million of them, yielded 500,000 or so cDNA molecules. One entry per CDR3 protein results from TCRdb running MiXCR on the PCR reads. The sample includes a few hundred thousand distinct CDR3 sequences, around a third of them seen just once. Specimen: blood. The sequence was obtained from a girl aged 10 to 17 with multiple sclerosis. V usage is TRBV19 and J usage is TRBJ1-1; D remains ambiguous. As DNA, the CDR3 is TGTGCCAGTACCTTTGGGAACACTGAAGCTTTCTTT. Its protein product is CASTFGNTEAFF.